A selection of T cell receptor beta chains follows, all from one sample in a study of patients and donors after allogeneic stem cell transplantation. TCRdb fed the RT-PCR reads into MiXCR, producing one record per CDR3 protein. Among around 70,000 distinct CDR3 sequences listed, around 27% were seen once. The specimen was blood, either unsorted or a sorted T cell fraction (not recorded which). The receptors originated from a human donor who was either an allogeneic HSCT recipient or a stem cell or donor lymphocyte infusion donor (not recorded which). It is not recorded whose cells these are; they may come from a transplant donor. Both conserved end residues are part of each CDR3. A D gene is named only where the DNA matches it firmly. The size field is filled for only some rows; it gives once, few, many or a size class.

J	D	V	size	DNA	CDR3
TRBJ2-1	TRBD1	TRBV27	.	TGTGCCAGCAGTTTAGTGGGACAGGGGGCCTACAATGAGCAGTTCTTC	CASSLVGQGAYNEQFF
TRBJ2-1	TRBD1	TRBV10-3	.	TGTGCCACAAAGGGGGACAGGCCGAGTGAGCAGTTCTTC	CATKGDRPSEQFF
TRBJ1-1	.	TRBV12-3/TRBV12-4	.	TGTGCCAGCAGTGATACACCGAACACTGAAGCTTTCTTT	CASSDTPNTEAFF
TRBJ1-5	TRBD1	TRBV14	few	TGTGCCAGCAGCCTCCAGGGGGGGAGGGAGCCCCAGCATTTT	CASSLQGGREPQHF
TRBJ1-6	.	TRBV20-1	once	TGCAGTGCTAGAGTAGGTCACGGTGATTCACCCCTCCACTTT	CSARVGHGDSPLHF
TRBJ1-5	.	TRBV7-9	many	TGTGCCAGCAGCCCCCTGGGAGGGGACCAGCCCCAGCATTTT	CASSPLGGDQPQHF
TRBJ1-2	TRBD1	TRBV5-6	few	TGTGCCAGCAGCTTGAGTGGGACAGGAAACGCCTTC	CASSLSGTGNAF
TRBJ1-1	.	TRBV5-1	.	TGCGCCAGCAGTGTACCTCTGGACAACACTGAAGCTTTCTTT	CASSVPLDNTEAFF
TRBJ2-1	.	TRBV19	.	TGTGCCAGTAGTCGCCGCCAGGGGCTCCTCTACAATGAGCAGTTCTTC	CASSRRQGLLYNEQFF
TRBJ1-6	.	TRBV11-3	.	TGTGCCAGCAGCTTCAGGGTTGATTCACCCCTCCACTTT	CASSFRVDSPLHF
TRBJ1-2	.	TRBV5-5	few	TGTGCCAGCAGCTCCCCGTTCGTCTTGGACGACTATGGCTACACCTTC	CASSSPFVLDDYGYTF
TRBJ2-7	.	TRBV20-1	.	TGCAGTGCTAGAGCGGACTCCTACGAGCAGTACTTC	CSARADSYEQYF
TRBJ2-7	.	TRBV4-1	.	TGCGCCAGCAGCCACCTACAAGGAGGGAACTTCGAGCAGTACTTC	CASSHLQGGNFEQYF
TRBJ1-1	.	TRBV4-1	few	TGCGCCAGCAGCAAAGGGGGACATATGAACACTGAAGCTTTCTTT	CASSKGGHMNTEAFF
TRBJ1-1	TRBD1	TRBV7-4	many	TGTGCCAGCAGCTTGAGAGGGGGCGCAGGGTACACTGAAGCTTTCTTT	CASSLRGGAGYTEAFF